The sequence of this T cell receptor (beta chain) was determined in a study of T cells in Graves' hyperthyroidism and ophthalmopathy. Study summary: Peripheral blood was acquired at first diagnosis, ahead of any therapy whatsoever. Points from the study as a whole: Through a model of 13 V-J features, ophthalmopathy was separated from stable hyperthyroidism.

Patients affected by ophthalmopathy presented a Clinical Activity Score of at least 3, a NOSPECS grade of at least 4, and disease duration below 3 months. In making diagnoses, clinical symptoms, serum thyroxine and TRAb, thyroid ultrasound and orbital computed tomography were all used. This clonotype occurred many times. Antigen specificity is unknown. At one end the junction does not follow the germline gene, possibly because of a read error. The CDR3 spans 18 residues. CDR1 and CDR2 from the germline V gene are SGDLS and YYNGEE. There were TCR beta CDR3 regions amplified from RNA transcripts. RT-PCR in the first round (using the HTBI primer set) targeted the TCR CDR3. Using its own MiXCR run on the multiplex PCR reads, TCRdb lists one record per CDR3 protein. The table shows around 370,000 distinct CDR3 sequences, with about 18% occurring only once.

The chain carries TRBV9 and TRBJ1-5; D ambiguous. The TCR was taken from a man aged 18 to 30 with Graves' ophthalmopathy. Material for sequencing was blood. The DNA of the CDR3 is TGTGCCAGCAGCGCCCCGAGGATTTATACGGCTAGCGATCAGCCCCAGCATTTT. This encodes CASSAPRIYTASDQPQHF.